Listed below are T cell receptor beta chains from one sample, sequenced in a study of T cell changes during pregnancy in multiple sclerosis. Clones were sequenced by immunoSEQ multiplex PCR, and TCRdb holds only the in-frame ones, with some missing. The sample carries tens of thousands of clones, 85% to 95% recorded once. The sample was CD4+ T cells from peripheral blood mononuclear cells, taken in the third trimester of pregnancy. The receptor set was obtained from a female donor with multiple sclerosis, enrolled in a pregnancy study. CDR3s include the opening cysteine and the closing phenylalanine or tryptophan. Fields, in order: clone size, V gene, D gene, J gene, CDR3 DNA, CDR3 protein. The D gene is left open where the match is weak. The listing skips clone size in some rows; elsewhere it reads once, few, many or a size class.

NA	TRBV5-1	TRBD2	TRBJ2-3	TGCGCCAGCAGCCCTCGAGCGGGAGGGACAGATACGCAGTATTTT	CASSPRAGGTDTQYF
NA	TRBV5-6	TRBD1	TRBJ2-2	TGTGCCAGCAGTCACAAGACAGGGAGTACCGGGGAGCTGTTTTTT	CASSHKTGSTGELFF
once	TRBV5-4	NA	TRBJ2-2	TGTGCCAGCAGCTTCTACCCCGGGGAGCTGTTTTTT	CASSFYPGELFF
NA	TRBV27	NA	TRBJ2-1	TGTGCCAGCAGTTTATGGGCCTCGGGGTTAGGGGGGGTCAATGAGCAGTTCTTC	CASSLWASGLGGVNEQFF
NA	TRBV10-3	TRBD1	TRBJ2-5	TGTGCCATCAAAGCGGACAGGGGGCAATTCCAAGAGACCCAGTACTTC	CAIKADRGQFQETQYF
NA	TRBV6-5	TRBD1	TRBJ2-3	TGTGCCAGCATGAGGGGACAGCTCACAGATACGCAGTATTTT	CASMRGQLTDTQYF
once	TRBV30	NA	TRBJ1-1	TGTGCCTGGAGGGGGGGGGCAGCTTTCTTT	CAWRGGAAFF
NA	TRBV7-9	NA	TRBJ2-3	TGTGCCAGCAGCCCCCCAAACTCCTTGCCGTATACGCAGTATTTT	CASSPPNSLPYTQYF
NA	TRBV30	NA	TRBJ2-1	TGTGCCTCCCCACAGGGCCACAATGAGCAGTTCTTC	CASPQGHNEQFF
NA	TRBV2	TRBD2	TRBJ2-2	TGTGCCAGCAGCGTCGGGACTAGCGGGAGGACCGGGGAGCTGTTTTTT	CASSVGTSGRTGELFF
once	TRBV9	TRBD2	TRBJ2-1	TGTGCCAGCGCGGGCGGGAGGTCCTACAATGAGCAGTTCTTC	CASAGGRSYNEQFF
NA	TRBV6-5	NA	TRBJ2-1	TGTGCCCTCACCCCCGGAGGGCGGGGTGAGCAGTTCTTC	CALTPGGRGEQFF
NA	TRBV9	NA	TRBJ2-1	TGTGCCAGCAGCGTTTCTCCGAGCTCCTACAATGAGCAGTTCTTC	CASSVSPSSYNEQFF
NA	TRBV29-1	TRBD1	TRBJ2-5	TGCAGCGTTGACACAGGGGTTAGGTACTTC	CSVDTGVRYF
NA	TRBV6-1	NA	TRBJ1-5	TGTGCCAGCAGTGTACAGGGCCGGCAGCCCCAGCATTTT	CASSVQGRQPQHF